This TCR beta chain was retrieved from a study of Ad26.COV2.S vaccination and SARS-CoV-2 variants. The V and J ends lost 4 bases and 3 bases, in that order; junction bases with no gene match: 14. The CDR3 runs to 18 residues. Germline CDR1 reads SGHNT; CDR2 reads YYREEE (reference sequence). Libraries were prepared by immunoSEQ multiplex PCR; TCRdb keeps only in-frame clonotypes and omits some of them. The sample yields 300,000 to 450,000 clones, roughly nine tenths seen once. This specimen consisted of peripheral blood, obtained after recovery from COVID-19. This sequence was found in a human donor who had recovered from COVID-19. V and J are TRBV5-4 and TRBJ1-5; 9 bases line up with TRBD1. DNA for the CDR3: TGTGCCAGCAGCATCACCGGGACAGGGTACTCCAACAATCAGCCCCAGCATTTT. As protein: CASSITGTGYSNNQPQHF. The full variable domain, its missing parts supplied by reference TRBV5-4 and TRBJ1-5, is ETGVTQSPTHLIKTRGQQVTLRCSSQSGHNTVSWYQQALGQGPQFIFQYYREEENGRGNFPPRFSGLQFPNYSSELNVNALELDDSALYLCASSITGTGYSNNQPQHFGDGTRLSIL.